The rows below give T cell receptor beta chains drawn from one sample of a study of T cell repertoires in cytomegalovirus infection. TCRdb processed the reads anew with MiXCR; each CDR3 protein has one entry. The sample yields roughly 600,000 distinct CDR3 sequences, roughly a quarter seen once. Sequences were obtained from CD8+ T cells from PBMCs. All receptors derive from a human donor in good health (CMV status not recorded). Some clones in this sample may be carry-over from other donors' samples. The CDR3 runs from the conserved cysteine through the conserved F or W. D genes are given only for firm matches. Only part of the rows carry a size: once, few, many, or a class if the clone is expanded.

v_gene: TRBV19
d_gene: .
abundance: .
j_gene: TRBJ1-1
CDR3nt: TGTGCCAGTAGTATAAAAACAGGGTACACTGAAGCTTTCTTT
CDR3aa: CASSIKTGYTEAFF

v_gene: TRBV11-3
d_gene: TRBD1
abundance: many
j_gene: TRBJ2-1
CDR3nt: TGTGCCAGCAGCTCCGGGACAGGGGGCTACAATGAGCAGTTCTTC
CDR3aa: CASSSGTGGYNEQFF

v_gene: TRBV29-1
d_gene: .
abundance: .
j_gene: TRBJ2-5
CDR3nt: TGCAGCGTTCATCTCGCCGGGTCCCAGTACTTC
CDR3aa: CSVHLAGSQYF

v_gene: TRBV7-2
d_gene: TRBD1
abundance: many
j_gene: TRBJ2-5
CDR3nt: TGTGCCAGCAGCTTAGTTGGGACAGGGGGCAGGGAGACCCAGTACTTC
CDR3aa: CASSLVGTGGRETQYF

v_gene: TRBV28
d_gene: .
abundance: many
j_gene: TRBJ1-5
CDR3nt: TGTGCCAGCAGGATGGGACGGAATCAGCCCCAGCATTTT
CDR3aa: CASRMGRNQPQHF

v_gene: TRBV19
d_gene: .
abundance: .
j_gene: TRBJ2-1
CDR3nt: TGTGCCAGTAGCATACTAGAGGGTGGTGAGCAGTTCTTC
CDR3aa: CASSILEGGEQFF

v_gene: TRBV20-1
d_gene: .
abundance: few
j_gene: TRBJ2-7
CDR3nt: TGCAGTGCTTCGATGGGTCTTCAGTACGAGCAGTACTTC
CDR3aa: CSASMGLQYEQYF

v_gene: TRBV25-1
d_gene: .
abundance: many
j_gene: TRBJ2-5
CDR3nt: TGTGCCAGCAGTGAATCAGGTGCCGACAGTTTCTTCCAAGAGACCCAGTACTTC
CDR3aa: CASSESGADSFFQETQYF

v_gene: TRBV7-8
d_gene: .
abundance: many
j_gene: TRBJ2-1
CDR3nt: TGTGCCAGCAGGCCTTCGGGGCGTAACAATGAGCAGTTCTTC
CDR3aa: CASRPSGRNNEQFF

v_gene: TRBV29-1
d_gene: TRBD1
abundance: few
j_gene: TRBJ2-7
CDR3nt: TGCAGCGTTGAAACCGGGACAGGGGAGTACTTC
CDR3aa: CSVETGTGEYF

v_gene: TRBV29-1
d_gene: .
abundance: .
j_gene: TRBJ2-7
CDR3nt: TGCAGCGTTGATGCCGGTCCCTACAAGCAGTACTTC
CDR3aa: CSVDAGPYKQYF

v_gene: TRBV2
d_gene: .
abundance: many
j_gene: TRBJ2-2
CDR3nt: TGTGCCAGCGCTCGCGGGGCTAACACCGGGGAGCTGTTTTTT
CDR3aa: CASARGANTGELFF

v_gene: TRBV7-8
d_gene: .
abundance: .
j_gene: TRBJ2-5
CDR3nt: TGTGCCAGCGCCGGTAGGGGGGTTCTACAAGAGACCCAGTACTTC
CDR3aa: CASAGRGVLQETQYF

v_gene: TRBV7-2
d_gene: .
abundance: many
j_gene: TRBJ2-7
CDR3nt: TGTGCCAGCAGCACTACCTACGAGCAGTACTTC
CDR3aa: CASSTTYEQYF

v_gene: TRBV25-1
d_gene: TRBD2
abundance: few
j_gene: TRBJ2-1
CDR3nt: TGTGCCACCCAGGCTCGGGGGGGGGCCCCCTGGGTTGAGCAGTTCTTC
CDR3aa: CATQARGGAPWVEQFF

v_gene: TRBV5-5
d_gene: TRBD1
abundance: .
j_gene: TRBJ2-2
CDR3nt: TGTGCCAGCAGCCGGACAGGACCCAGAGCGAACACCGGGGAGCTGTTTTTT
CDR3aa: CASSRTGPRANTGELFF

v_gene: TRBV2
d_gene: TRBD1
abundance: .
j_gene: TRBJ2-1
CDR3nt: TGTGCCGTCCGGACAGGGGAGCATGAGCAGTTCTTC
CDR3aa: CAVRTGEHEQFF

v_gene: TRBV10-2
d_gene: .
abundance: .
j_gene: TRBJ1-5
CDR3nt: TGCGCCAGCAGTGTGGACAAAAATCAGCCCCAGCATTTT
CDR3aa: CASSVDKNQPQHF

v_gene: TRBV12-3/TRBV12-4
d_gene: .
abundance: many
j_gene: TRBJ1-2
CDR3nt: TGTGCCAGCAGTCTTACTCCGGGGTCATCCACCTATGGCTACACCTTC
CDR3aa: CASSLTPGSSTYGYTF

v_gene: TRBV10-3
d_gene: .
abundance: few
j_gene: TRBJ2-3
CDR3nt: TGTGCCATCAGTTCCGGACTCGGCCCCCCAGATACGCAGTATTTT
CDR3aa: CAISSGLGPPDTQYF

v_gene: TRBV7-6
d_gene: .
abundance: many
j_gene: TRBJ2-2
CDR3nt: TGTGCCAGCAGCCGCCACTCCGAGTTGGGGGGGCTAGCGGCCCCCGGGGAGCTGTTTTTT
CDR3aa: CASSRHSELGGLAAPGELFF

v_gene: TRBV20-1
d_gene: .
abundance: .
j_gene: TRBJ1-5
CDR3nt: TGCAGTGCTAGAGGCGGGGAGGACAATCAGCCCCAGCATTTT
CDR3aa: CSARGGEDNQPQHF

v_gene: TRBV20-1
d_gene: TRBD2
abundance: .
j_gene: TRBJ2-5
CDR3nt: TGCAGTGCTAGATCCGGGACTCCGCGGGAGTCCCAGTACTTC
CDR3aa: CSARSGTPRESQYF

v_gene: TRBV7-2
d_gene: TRBD2
abundance: many
j_gene: TRBJ2-3
CDR3nt: TGTGCCAGCAGCTTAGCCTACGGCGGGGGGGCTTTAGATACGCAGTATTTT
CDR3aa: CASSLAYGGGALDTQYF

v_gene: TRBV20-1
d_gene: .
abundance: few
j_gene: TRBJ2-4
CDR3nt: TGCAGTGCTAGAGATCCTCCAGGGCTGGGGAACATTCAGTACTTC
CDR3aa: CSARDPPGLGNIQYF

v_gene: TRBV29-1
d_gene: .
abundance: few
j_gene: TRBJ1-1
CDR3nt: TGCAGCGTTGTTGGGGTAACGAACACTGAAGCTTTCTTT
CDR3aa: CSVVGVTNTEAFF

v_gene: TRBV25-1
d_gene: TRBD1
abundance: few
j_gene: TRBJ1-1
CDR3nt: TGTGCCAGCAGTCAAATACAGGGGGATACACCCATATACAACACTGAAGCTTTCTTT
CDR3aa: CASSQIQGDTPIYNTEAFF

v_gene: TRBV27
d_gene: TRBD1
abundance: few
j_gene: TRBJ1-2
CDR3nt: TGTGCCAGCAGGGACAGGGGGCTTTACTATGGCTACACCTTC
CDR3aa: CASRDRGLYYGYTF

v_gene: TRBV5-5
d_gene: TRBD1
abundance: few
j_gene: TRBJ2-7
CDR3nt: TGTGCCAGCAGCTCCCACCGGGACAGGGGGATCTACGAGCAGTACTTC
CDR3aa: CASSSHRDRGIYEQYF

v_gene: TRBV20-1
d_gene: .
abundance: .
j_gene: TRBJ2-1
CDR3nt: TGCAGTGCTTCGGGGGACTTCAAGGTCTCCTACAATGAGCAGTTCTTC
CDR3aa: CSASGDFKVSYNEQFF

v_gene: TRBV10-3
d_gene: TRBD2
abundance: few
j_gene: TRBJ2-7
CDR3nt: TGTGCCATCAGGCCGGGGGGTCTGGATGCCTACGAGCAGTACTTC
CDR3aa: CAIRPGGLDAYEQYF

v_gene: TRBV7-8
d_gene: .
abundance: many
j_gene: TRBJ2-1
CDR3nt: TGTGCCAGCAGCTTAGCGCCACCCCAATCCTACAATGAGCAGTTCTTC
CDR3aa: CASSLAPPQSYNEQFF

v_gene: TRBV29-1
d_gene: .
abundance: .
j_gene: TRBJ2-3
CDR3nt: TGCAGCGTTGAGGACGGGAGCACAGATACGCAGTATTTT
CDR3aa: CSVEDGSTDTQYF

v_gene: TRBV10-3
d_gene: .
abundance: .
j_gene: TRBJ2-7
CDR3nt: TGTGCCATCAGTGAGCATCCAGCGGGGCAGTACTTC
CDR3aa: CAISEHPAGQYF

v_gene: TRBV29-1
d_gene: .
abundance: few
j_gene: TRBJ2-5
CDR3nt: TGCAGCGTTGAAGACCGCGTCTTTACAGGCCAAGAGACCCAGTACTTC
CDR3aa: CSVEDRVFTGQETQYF

v_gene: TRBV9
d_gene: .
abundance: few
j_gene: TRBJ1-4
CDR3nt: TGTGCCAGCAGCGGGGGACATTCAAATGAAAAACTGTTTTTT
CDR3aa: CASSGGHSNEKLFF

v_gene: TRBV24-1
d_gene: .
abundance: .
j_gene: TRBJ1-5
CDR3nt: TGTGCCACCAGTGATTTGACGGACAATCAGCCCCAGCATTTT
CDR3aa: CATSDLTDNQPQHF

v_gene: TRBV29-1
d_gene: TRBD1
abundance: few
j_gene: TRBJ1-3
CDR3nt: TGCAGCGTAATGACAGGGAATGGAAACACCATATATTTT
CDR3aa: CSVMTGNGNTIYF

v_gene: TRBV6-2/TRBV6-3
d_gene: .
abundance: .
j_gene: TRBJ1-1
CDR3nt: TGTGCCAGCAGTTACCTTCGAAATATGAACACTGAAGCTTTCTTT
CDR3aa: CASSYLRNMNTEAFF

v_gene: TRBV28
d_gene: TRBD1
abundance: few
j_gene: TRBJ2-3
CDR3nt: TGTGCCAGCAGTTTAGAGCGGACAGGGGCCCGCACAGATACGCAGTATTTT
CDR3aa: CASSLERTGARTDTQYF

v_gene: TRBV7-3
d_gene: .
abundance: few
j_gene: TRBJ2-3
CDR3nt: TGTGCCAGCAGCCCCAGGGGCCTTTTCTACACAGATACGCAGTATTTT
CDR3aa: CASSPRGLFYTDTQYF

v_gene: TRBV7-6
d_gene: .
abundance: many
j_gene: TRBJ2-2
CDR3nt: TGTGCCAGCAGCTTTCCCCGGGTCGAGCCGAACACCGGGGAGCTGTTTTTT
CDR3aa: CASSFPRVEPNTGELFF

v_gene: TRBV6-1
d_gene: .
abundance: .
j_gene: TRBJ1-6
CDR3nt: TGTGCCAGCAGTCACAGGAAGGAGACCTATAATTCACCCCTCCACTTT
CDR3aa: CASSHRKETYNSPLHF

v_gene: TRBV7-9
d_gene: TRBD1
abundance: few
j_gene: TRBJ1-2
CDR3nt: TGTGCCAGCAGCTTAGGCACAGGGGCGGACTATGGCTACACCTTC
CDR3aa: CASSLGTGADYGYTF

v_gene: TRBV29-1
d_gene: TRBD1
abundance: few
j_gene: TRBJ1-2
CDR3nt: TGCAGCGTGTACAACTCTATCGGGACAGACTATGGCTACACCTTC
CDR3aa: CSVYNSIGTDYGYTF

v_gene: TRBV15
d_gene: TRBD1
abundance: .
j_gene: TRBJ1-5
CDR3nt: TGTGCCACCAGCAGAGATCTCGGGACAGGGAGCAATCAGCCCCAGCATTTT
CDR3aa: CATSRDLGTGSNQPQHF

v_gene: TRBV4-3
d_gene: .
abundance: .
j_gene: TRBJ2-2
CDR3nt: TGCGCCAGCAGCCAACTCGTCTGGACCGGGGAGCTGTTTTTT
CDR3aa: CASSQLVWTGELFF

v_gene: TRBV6-2/TRBV6-3
d_gene: .
abundance: .
j_gene: TRBJ1-1
CDR3nt: TGTGCCAGCAGTTACTCGGGCAGGGTGGACGCTTTCTTT
CDR3aa: CASSYSGRVDAFF

v_gene: TRBV7-9
d_gene: TRBD1
abundance: many
j_gene: TRBJ1-2
CDR3nt: TGTGCCAGCAGCCGCAAGGGACAGCAATCCTTTAACTATGGCTACACCTTC
CDR3aa: CASSRKGQQSFNYGYTF

v_gene: TRBV29-1
d_gene: .
abundance: few
j_gene: TRBJ2-2
CDR3nt: TGCAGCGCACTGGGAGATACAGGGCCGTATAACCACGGGGAGCTGTTTTTT
CDR3aa: CSALGDTGPYNHGELFF